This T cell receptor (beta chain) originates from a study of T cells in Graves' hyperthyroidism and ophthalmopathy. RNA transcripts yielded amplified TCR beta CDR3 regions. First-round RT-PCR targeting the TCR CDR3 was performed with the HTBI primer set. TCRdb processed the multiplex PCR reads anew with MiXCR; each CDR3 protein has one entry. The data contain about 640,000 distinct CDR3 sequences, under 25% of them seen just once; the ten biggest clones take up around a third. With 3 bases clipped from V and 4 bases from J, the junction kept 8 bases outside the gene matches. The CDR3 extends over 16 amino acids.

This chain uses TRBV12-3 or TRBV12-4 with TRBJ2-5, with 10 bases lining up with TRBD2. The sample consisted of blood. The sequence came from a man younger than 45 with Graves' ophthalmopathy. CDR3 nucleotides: TGTGCCAGCAGTTTTGGGGGGCTAGCGGGAGTAGAGACCCAGTACTTC. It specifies CASSFGGLAGVETQYF.